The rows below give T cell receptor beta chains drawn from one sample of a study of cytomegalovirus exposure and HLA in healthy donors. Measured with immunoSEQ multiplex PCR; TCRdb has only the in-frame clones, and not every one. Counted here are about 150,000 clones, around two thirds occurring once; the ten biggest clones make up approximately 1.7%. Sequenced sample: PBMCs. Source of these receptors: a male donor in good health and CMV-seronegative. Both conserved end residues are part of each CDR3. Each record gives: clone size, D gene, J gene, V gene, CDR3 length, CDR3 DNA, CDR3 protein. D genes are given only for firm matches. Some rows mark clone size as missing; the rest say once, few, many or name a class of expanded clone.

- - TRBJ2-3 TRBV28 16 TGTGCCAGCAGTTTGGCCGGACTTTCTAACACAGATACGCAGTATTTT CASSLAGLSNTDTQYF
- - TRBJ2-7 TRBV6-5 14 TGTGCCAGCAGCGCCCCCCGGGTGCCGGACGAGCAGTACTTC CASSAPRVPDEQYF
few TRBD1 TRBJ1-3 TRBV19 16 TGTGCCAGTAGTATAGTCGGACAGGCTGGCGGAAACACCATATATTTT CASSIVGQAGGNTIYF
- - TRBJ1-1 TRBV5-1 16 TGCGCCAGCAGCCCCTCCCCGGGGGGGGCTGGCACTGAAGCTTTCTTT CASSPSPGGAGTEAFF
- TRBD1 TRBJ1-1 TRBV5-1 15 TGCGCCAGCAGCTTGGACAGGGGAATAGGCACTGAAGCTTTCTTT CASSLDRGIGTEAFF
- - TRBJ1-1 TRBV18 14 TGTGCCAGCTCACCGCGAAGGGGCAACACTGAAGCTTTCTTT CASSPRRGNTEAFF
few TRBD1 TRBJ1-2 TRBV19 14 TGTGCCAGTAGTATTACCGGGACAGCAGGGGGCTACACCTTC CASSITGTAGGYTF
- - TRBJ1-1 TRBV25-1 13 TGTGCCAGCTCTGCTCAGGTGAACACTGAAGCTTTCTTT CASSAQVNTEAFF
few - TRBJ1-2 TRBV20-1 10 TGCAGTGCCGCGTACTATGGCTACACCTTC CSAAYYGYTF
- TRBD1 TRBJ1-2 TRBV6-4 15 TGTGCCAGCAGTGACTTTGCCGGGACAGCCTATGGCTACACCTTC CASSDFAGTAYGYTF
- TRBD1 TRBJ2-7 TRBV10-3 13 TGTGCCACGACAAAACAGGGGGCCTACGAGCAGTACTTC CATTKQGAYEQYF
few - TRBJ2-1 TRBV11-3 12 TGTGCCAGCAGCATCACAAGTAATGAGCAGTTCTTC CASSITSNEQFF
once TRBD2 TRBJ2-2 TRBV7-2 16 TGTGCCAGCAGCTTAGCGGGGGGGGTGAACACCGGGGAGCTGTTTTTT CASSLAGGVNTGELFF
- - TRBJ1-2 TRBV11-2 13 TGTGCCAGCAGACCCCTAAGCCGCTATGGCTACACCTTC CASRPLSRYGYTF
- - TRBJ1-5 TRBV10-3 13 TGTGCCATCAGTGACAGACTCAATCAGCCCCAGCATTTT CAISDRLNQPQHF
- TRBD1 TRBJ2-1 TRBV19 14 TGTGCCAGTAGAAAGGGACAGGGGGCTGCTGAGCAGTTCTTC CASRKGQGAAEQFF
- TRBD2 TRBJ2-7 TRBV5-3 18 TGTGCCAGAAGCCGCCTAACTAGCGGGGGGGCCTCTGTCTACGAGCAGTACTTC CARSRLTSGGASVYEQYF
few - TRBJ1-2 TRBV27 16 TGTGCCAGCAGTTTAGTGGCAGGAAACTTGAACTATGGCTACACCTTC CASSLVAGNLNYGYTF
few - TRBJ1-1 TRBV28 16 TGTGCCAGCAGTTTATTACCGAGACGGAGGAACACTGAAGCTTTCTTT CASSLLPRRRNTEAFF
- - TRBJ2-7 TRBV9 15 TGTGCCAGCAGCGTAGAAGGAGGTAGCTCCTACGAGCAGTACTTC CASSVEGGSSYEQYF
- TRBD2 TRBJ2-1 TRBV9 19 TGTGCCAGCACCAGCCCGCCGGGGGAGGGAATAGGCGGCTACAATGAGCAGTTCTTC CASTSPPGEGIGGYNEQFF
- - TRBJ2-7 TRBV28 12 TGTGCCAGCATAGGGGACACCTACGAGCAGTACTTC CASIGDTYEQYF